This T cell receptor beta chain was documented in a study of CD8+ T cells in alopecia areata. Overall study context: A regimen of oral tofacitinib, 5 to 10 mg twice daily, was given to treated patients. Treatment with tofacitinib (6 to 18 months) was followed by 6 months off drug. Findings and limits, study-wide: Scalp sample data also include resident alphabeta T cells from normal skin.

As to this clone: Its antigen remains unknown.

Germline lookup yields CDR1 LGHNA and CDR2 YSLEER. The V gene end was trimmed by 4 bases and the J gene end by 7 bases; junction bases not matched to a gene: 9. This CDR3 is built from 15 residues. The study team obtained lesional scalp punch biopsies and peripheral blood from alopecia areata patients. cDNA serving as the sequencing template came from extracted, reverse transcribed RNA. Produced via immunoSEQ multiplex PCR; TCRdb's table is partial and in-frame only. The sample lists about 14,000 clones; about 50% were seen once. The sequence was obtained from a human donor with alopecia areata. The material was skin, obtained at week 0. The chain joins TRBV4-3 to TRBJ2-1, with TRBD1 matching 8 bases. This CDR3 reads CASSPRTGNRNEQFF. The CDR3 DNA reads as TGCGCCAGCAGCCCCAGGACAGGGAACCGTAATGAGCAGTTCTTC.